The present TCR beta chain was sequenced within a study of OX40 agonist ivuxolimab in advanced cancers. Germline V lookup: CDR1 SNHLY, CDR2 FYNNEI. The CDR3 covers 16 residues. V lost 2 bases and J 0 bases, leaving 11 bases between the germline ends. The repertoire was sequenced with immunoSEQ multiplex PCR; TCRdb's copy has only in-frame clones and lacks some. Of tens of thousands of clones in the sample, around 94% were seen once. Material: CD4+ or CD8+ T cells sorted from blood, obtained in a trial of the OX40 agonist ivuxolimab. This receptor was taken from an adult with an advanced solid tumor such as melanoma, head and neck, liver or kidney cancer. The V gene is TRBV2, the J gene TRBJ1-3; D is possibly TRBD1 (5 bases). CDR3 residues: CASSERGSLSGNTIYF. The CDR3, as DNA: TGTGCCAGCAGTGAACGGGGCAGCCTCTCTGGAAACACCATATATTTT.